This TCR beta chain was captured in a study of blood T cells in healthy people across ages (dated by TCRdb to between 2014 and 2017). Regarding the research as a whole: In model experiments, template switching captured roughly one uniquely barcoded TCR beta cDNA molecule for every two T cells. The study measured age-related changes in TCR beta repertoire diversity using deep sequencing normalized with unique cDNA molecular identifiers. To avoid experimental bias, donors of different ages were distributed randomly across sequencing lanes. Using the same blood draw, the study looked at two additional independent replicas of 1 million unique cDNA reads for two donors, one aged 18 to 30 and the other aged 80 or older. Four age groups were formed from the donors: young (average approximately 15 years), middle-aged (just under 40), aged (approximately 60) and long-lived (approximately 78). Findings and caveats that apply to the study as a whole: Observed TCR beta diversity per million T cells fell roughly linearly with age, and a significant reduction was already apparent by age around 44. Donor CMV infection status was unknown, potentially confounding age-related changes in expanded clonotypes. Estimates of total diversity based on one million sequenced T cells were regarded as lower bounds and as underestimates. There was a strong correlation between observed TCR beta diversity and the percentage of naive T cells measured by flow cytometry. The long-lived group showed more naive CD4+ T cells, fewer expanded clones and increased TCR diversity than the aged group, suggesting age selection. Conclusive comparison of naive and antigen-experienced compartments was prevented by the profiling of bulk unsorted PBMCs.

The protocol used for the library was 5' RACE. TCRdb records Illumina HiSeq 2500 as the sequencer. A second PCR of about 7 to 12 cycles was performed with a sample-barcoded 5' primer and a J-beta primer mix. Each TCR beta cDNA molecule received a unique molecular identifier from a template-switch 5' adaptor carrying 12 random nucleotides. Each sample yielded at least 3 million CDR3-containing paired-end reads. The Mint cDNA synthesis kit, primed by a TRBC-specific oligonucleotide, was used to synthesize first-strand cDNA from all RNA. All cDNA was treated with uracil-DNA glycosylase and then went through a first 18-cycle PCR with the universal primers M1SS and BC2_uni_R. The original pipeline was this. Each sample was normalized by randomly selecting 1 million high-quality reads, each carrying a distinct molecular identifier. Instead of being binned into consensus sequences, reads with shared molecular identifiers were discarded. MiTCR, with a Q25 quality threshold and the strictest error-elimination algorithm, was used for CDR3 identification, clonotype clustering and error correction. A nonparametric unseen species model with Euler transformation was used to estimate a lower bound on total TCR beta diversity. TCRdb itself trimmed the public reads at Q25 with fastp, ran MiXCR and retained productive beta chains. Merged by CDR3 protein, the rows form single entries marked with the most common genes and DNA. TCRdb's processing, not the authors' own work, is the source of the V and J calls. This sample holds hundreds of thousands of distinct CDR3 sequences; about 42% were observed only once. The ten largest clones take up roughly 19% of the sample.

Remarks on this clonotype: Its binding antigen is unknown. There are no base qualities to consult, and no much larger clone falls within one base.

Donors were a few dozen systemically healthy Caucasian individuals from Russia aged roughly 6 to 100 years. Each donor gave 8 to 10 milliliters of peripheral blood, drawn into EDTA-treated Vacutainer tubes. Ficoll-Paque density-gradient centrifugation was used to isolate PBMCs, with at least 7 million per sample. Total RNA was extracted from PBMCs with Trizol reagent, with at least 5.5 micrograms obtained per sample. For every donor, flow cytometry on a PBMC aliquot measured the percentage of naive CD45RAhigh/CD27high T cells. The CDR3 runs 13 amino acids, cysteine and phenylalanine included. The sequence is cut down to CDR3 DNA, 39 bases in frame from base 1. According to the germline V gene (reference sequence), CDR1 reads LGHDT and CDR2 reads YNNKEL. Trimming accounts for 6 bases at V and 4 bases at J, while the number of junction bases matched to no gene is 4.

This TCR came from a man aged 60-69 years in good health. This sequence uses TRBV3-1 and TRBJ1-2; 8 central bases correspond to TRBD1. The source material was blood. The CDR3 protein is CASRQGGTYGYTF. In nucleotides, the sequence is TGTGCCAGCAGACAGGGGGGGACCTATGGCTACACCTTC.